The subject of this entry is one T cell receptor (beta chain). Germline values: CDR1 MRHNA, CDR2 SNTAGT. Losses at the gene ends were 0 bases for V and 3 bases for J; bases not matched to a gene: 0. The CDR3 loop spans 15 amino acids. The entry originates in a study of T cell changes during pregnancy in multiple sclerosis. TCRdb keeps only in-frame clones here, not all; method: immunoSEQ multiplex PCR. The table has 15,000 or so clones, just over 90% seen once. This specimen consisted of peripheral blood, obtained in the second trimester of pregnancy. The sequence derives from a female donor in good health, enrolled as a control in a pregnancy study. The J gene is TRBJ2-1, the V gene TRBV6-4, with 9 nucleotides matching TRBD2. CDR3 in DNA: TGTGCCAGCAGTGACTCACTAGCGGGCTACAATGAGCAGTTCTTC. It translates to CASSDSLAGYNEQFF.